This T cell receptor (beta chain) was sequenced for a study of T cell changes during pregnancy in multiple sclerosis. Using immunoSEQ multiplex PCR, the repertoire was profiled, and TCRdb retains in-frame clones only, with some absent. The sample consists of some 110,000 clones, 92% of them appearing once. V was clipped by 4 bases and J by 2 bases, with 11 bases between them. Germline CDR1 reads ENHRY; CDR2 reads SYGVKD. The CDR3 covers 14 residues. The specimen comprised peripheral blood, sampled in the third trimester of pregnancy. The chain carries TRBV10-3 and TRBJ1-1; D unclear. This TCR came from a female donor with multiple sclerosis, enrolled in a pregnancy study. The CDR3 nucleotides read TGTGCCATCAGTGCGGGTAGAACCAACACTGAAGCTTTCTTT. This sequence encodes CAISAGRTNTEAFF.